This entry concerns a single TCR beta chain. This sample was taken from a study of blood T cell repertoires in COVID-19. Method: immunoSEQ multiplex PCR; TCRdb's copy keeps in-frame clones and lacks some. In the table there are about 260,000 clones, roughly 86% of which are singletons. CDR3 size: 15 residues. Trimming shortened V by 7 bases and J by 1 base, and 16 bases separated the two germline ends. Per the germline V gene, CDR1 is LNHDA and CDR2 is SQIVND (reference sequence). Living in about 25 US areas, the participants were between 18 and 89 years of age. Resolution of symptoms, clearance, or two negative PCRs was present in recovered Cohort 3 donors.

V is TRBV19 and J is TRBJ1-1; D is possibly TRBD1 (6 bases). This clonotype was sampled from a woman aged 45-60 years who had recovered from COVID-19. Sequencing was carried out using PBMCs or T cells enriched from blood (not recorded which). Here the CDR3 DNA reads TGTGCCAGTACCCTGGGGGCAGTTACGAACACTGAAGCTTTCTTT. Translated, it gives CASTLGAVTNTEAFF.